Below are 8 T cell receptor beta chains sequenced from a single sample in a study of identical twins. TCRdb passed the 5' RACE reads through MiXCR, listing each CDR3 protein once. The sample holds a few hundred thousand distinct CDR3 sequences, 5% to 7% seen once. This same sample was also taken into another study, of T cells expressing NK-cell markers.

Sequenced sample: CD8+ T cells sorted from blood. The receptor set was obtained from a woman between 18 and 30 years old in good health.

This clonotype was counted between two and nine times. This rearrangement joins TRBV12-3 or TRBV12-4 to TRBJ2-5; no clear D. This CDR3 comprises 12 residues. Trimming removed 6 bases at V and 12 bases at J, with 17 bases between. In DNA, the CDR3 is TGTGCCAGCAGCTCCAGCCCCCGAGGAGAGTACTTC. It codes for CASSSSPRGEYF.

The sample holds a few counts of this clonotype. V usage is TRBV7-3 and J usage is TRBJ2-1; the D is unclear. V was trimmed by 0 bases and J by 7 bases, leaving 13 bases between them. Looked up from germline, CDR1 is SGHTA and CDR2 is FQGTGA. The CDR3 has 15 amino acids. CDR3 protein: CASSLTPRLPNEQFF. CDR3 DNA sequence: TGTGCCAGCAGCTTAACTCCCAGGTTACCTAATGAGCAGTTCTTC.

The genes are TRBV11-1 and TRBJ2-1; D is perhaps TRBD1 (5 bases). This CDR3 is 18 amino acids long. Trimming left V 5 bases short and J 6 bases short, with 26 bases between. CDR1 and CDR2 (germline): SGHAT, FQDESV (reference sequence). The CDR3, as DNA: TGTGCCAGCAGCCCCCCCCTAGGGGCGAAGGGGCATAGCAATGAGCAGTTCTTC. This translates into CASSPPLGAKGHSNEQFF.

The rearrangement joins TRBV20-1 to TRBJ1-1; D gene uncertain. Germline CDR1 DFQATT, CDR2 SNEGSKA (reference sequence). The CDR3 is made up of 13 amino acids. V lost 0 bases and J 3 bases, leaving 8 bases between the germline ends. The CDR3 loop reads CSARDRSDTEAFF. Here the CDR3 DNA reads TGCAGTGCTAGAGACAGGTCGGACACTGAAGCTTTCTTT.

The chain employs TRBV7-9 and TRBJ2-1, with 11 positions matching TRBD2. This CDR3 comprises 17 residues. CDR1 and CDR2 (germline): SEHNR, FQNEAQ (reference sequence). The V gene end was trimmed by 6 bases and the J gene end by 0 bases; junction bases not matched to a gene: 7. CDR3 sequence reads: CASSPVAGGLSYNEQFF. The CDR3 nucleotides are TGTGCCAGCAGTCCGGTAGCGGGGGGGCTCTCCTACAATGAGCAGTTCTTC. The entire variable domain, with the rest obtained from reference TRBV7-9 and TRBJ2-1, is as follows: DTGVSQNPRHKITKRGQNVTFRCDPISEHNRLYWYRQTLGQGPEFLTYFQNEAQLEKSRLLSDRFSAERPKGSFSTLEIQRTEQGDSAMYLCASSPVAGGLSYNEQFFGPGTRLTVL.

This clonotype was seen a handful of times. The chain combines TRBV7-9 with TRBJ2-1; 9 bases agree with TRBD2. Unmatched junction bases numbered 6, after V lost 5 bases and J lost 4 bases. This CDR3 is built from 15 residues. Germline V gene lookup returns CDR1 SEHNR and CDR2 FQNEAQ (reference sequence). CDR3 in amino acids: CASSGQRGEYNEQFF. The DNA of the CDR3 is TGTGCCAGCAGCGGGCAGCGGGGGGAGTACAATGAGCAGTTCTTC.

This clonotype was picked up a small number of times. The genes are TRBV7-8 and TRBJ2-1; 8 bases agree with TRBD1. The CDR3 length is 16 residues. CDR1 and CDR2 (germline): SGHVS, FQNEAQ. The ends lost 5 bases at V and 8 bases at J; junction bases unmatched: 14. The CDR3 region has the DNA TGTGCCAGCAGCCCCCGGGGCGCGACAGGGGTGTATGAGCAGTTCTTC. Translation: CASSPRGATGVYEQFF.

V is TRBV25-1 and J is TRBJ2-3; D is perhaps TRBD1 (6 bases). The germline CDR1 and CDR2 sequences are MGHDK and SYGVNS. The ends were cut back, 7 bases at V and 6 bases at J, with 8 bases in the middle. The CDR3 spans 11 residues. CDR3 DNA: TGTGCCAGCACCACAGGGGATACGCAGTATTTT. This codes for CASTTGDTQYF.